What follows are 30 T cell receptor beta chains derived from one specimen sequenced in a study of blood T cell repertoires in COVID-19. Data came from immunoSEQ multiplex PCR; TCRdb stores just in-frame clones and leaves some out. The sample lists around 200,000 clones; about 85% were seen once. Source material: PBMCs or T cells enriched from blood (not recorded which). These receptors originate from a man aged 40-55 years who had recovered from COVID-19.

CDR3 loop: CAWKGTSGRIPGELFF. CDR3 in DNA: TGTGCCTGGAAGGGGACTAGCGGGAGGATCCCCGGGGAGCTGTTTTTT. The chain joins TRBV30 to TRBJ2-2; TRBD2 aligns across 15 bases. Germline lookup yields CDR1 GTSNPN and CDR2 SVGIG (reference sequence). V gave up 4 bases and J gave up 6 bases; unmatched junction bases: 6. The CDR3 consists of 16 residues.

The chain links TRBV3-1 (or the pseudogene TRBV3-2) to TRBJ1-2; no clear D. V lost 4 bases, J lost 8 bases, and 14 bases lay in between. From germline, CDR1 is LGHDT and CDR2 YNNKEL (reference sequence). This CDR3 spans 13 amino acids. The CDR3 loop is CASSPGLPGGYTF. The CDR3 region has the DNA TGTGCCAGCAGCCCCGGACTCCCGGGAGGCTACACCTTC.

The chain joins TRBV7-2 to TRBJ2-3; D is perhaps TRBD2 (6 bases). CDR1 is SGHTA and CDR2 is FQGNSA in the germline V gene. V shed 6 bases and J shed 2 bases, with 15 bases lying between them. The CDR3 sequence is 15 residues long. The CDR3 DNA reads TGTGCCAGCAGTTGGGGCGGGACGGACACAGATACGCAGTATTTT. Its translation: CASSWGGTDTDTQYF. The complete variable domain, with remaining parts taken from reference TRBV7-2 and TRBJ2-3, reads GAGVSQSPSNKVTEKGKDVELRCDPISGHTALYWYRQSLGQGLEFLIYFQGNSAPDKSGLPSDRFSAERTGGSVSTLTIQRTQQEDSAVYLCASSWGGTDTDTQYFGPGTRLTVL.

This clone was observed a single time. This chain connects TRBV19 to TRBJ2-3; 12 positions agree with TRBD2. Germline trimming cut 5 bases from V and 6 bases from J; bases unmatched to any gene: 9. The CDR3 is 16 residues long. CDR1 and CDR2 (germline): LNHDA, SQIVND (reference sequence). CDR3 in DNA: TGTGCCAGTAGTCGTCGACTAGCGGGAGTTGGGGATACGCAGTATTTT. It is translated as CASSRRLAGVGDTQYF.

V is TRBV2 and J is TRBJ1-1, with a tentative D call TRBD1 (5 bases). The CDR3 has 13 residues. Trimming shortened V by 9 bases and J by 3 bases, and 14 bases separated the two germline ends. Germline-derived CDR1 and CDR2 are SNHLY and FYNNEI. The CDR3 region has the DNA TGTGCCAGGGGGCCGTTAGGGGACACTGAAGCTTTCTTT. Its translation: CARGPLGDTEAFF.

CDR3 loop: CASSLGNLLDRVSSYEQYF. In DNA form, the CDR3 reads TGTGCCAGCAGCTTAGGGAACCTACTGGACAGGGTCAGCTCCTACGAGCAGTACTTC. The chain is built from TRBV7-8 and TRBJ2-7, with 8 bases matching TRBD1. Germline CDR1 reads SGHVS; CDR2 reads FQNEAQ. The CDR3 runs to 19 residues. J gave up 0 bases and V 1 base, and 14 bases lay outside the gene matches. Full variable domain (missing parts from reference TRBV7-8 and TRBJ2-7): GAGVSQSPRYKVAKRGQDVALRCDPISGHVSLFWYQQALGQGPEFLTYFQNEAQLDKSGLPSDRFFAERPEGSVSTLKIQRTQQEDSAVYLCASSLGNLLDRVSSYEQYFGPGTRLTVT.

The chain combines TRBV28 with TRBJ2-5, with D unclear. Trimming left V 5 bases short and J 6 bases short, with 16 bases between. The germline CDR1 and CDR2 sequences are MDHEN and SYDVKM. This CDR3 comprises 14 residues. CDR3 protein: CASSPPRNHKTQYF. CDR3 nucleotide sequence: TGTGCCAGCAGTCCTCCCAGGAATCACAAGACCCAGTACTTC.

This clone came up a few times. The rearrangement links TRBV30 to TRBJ2-7; TRBD1 aligns across 9 bases. Germline CDR1 GTSNPN, CDR2 SVGIG (reference sequence). CDR3 length equals 14 residues. After removal of 3 bases from V and 4 bases from J, the junction contained 7 bases not matched to a gene. The CDR3 sequence is CAWRAGTGFYEQYF. As DNA, the CDR3 is TGTGCCTGGAGGGCCGGGACAGGGTTTTACGAGCAGTACTTC.

This sequence joins TRBV6-1 and TRBJ1-5; 8 bases match TRBD1. The CDR3 consists of 15 residues. V trimming: 2 bases; J trimming: 2 bases; junction bases outside the gene matches: 2. Germline assignment: CDR1 MNHNS and CDR2 SASEGT. CDR3 coding DNA: TGTGCCAGCAGTGAACTGGACAGGGGCAATCAGCCCCAGCATTTT. It translates to CASSELDRGNQPQHF.

This chain uses TRBV7-6 with TRBJ2-3; D is possibly TRBD1 (6 bases). This CDR3 has 17 amino acids. The germline V gene has CDR1 SGHVS and CDR2 FNYEAQ. V lost 5 bases to trimming and J lost 0 bases, with 18 bases between them. CDR3 protein: CASSPRIRGTSTDTQYF. CDR3 DNA: TGTGCCAGCAGCCCACGTATCAGGGGAACTAGCACAGATACGCAGTATTTT.

V gene TRBV7-2 combines with J gene TRBJ2-5, with a weak D call TRBD1 (6 bases). Trimming removed 1 base from V and 4 bases from J, with 13 bases in between. There are 15 residues in the CDR3. Germline lookup yields CDR1 SGHTA and CDR2 FQGNSA. This CDR3 reads CASSLVEGQRETQYF. The CDR3 DNA reads as TGTGCCAGCAGCTTAGTTGAGGGACAACGAGAGACCCAGTACTTC.

The J gene is TRBJ1-1, the V gene TRBV6-2 or TRBV6-3; perhaps TRBD1 as D (6 bases). Trimming stripped 5 bases from V and 4 bases from J, with 17 bases between. Germline-derived CDR1 and CDR2 are MNHEY and SVGEGT. This CDR3 spans 15 amino acids. In DNA form, the CDR3 reads TGTGCCAGCAGTAACCCGCAGGGGACGGGCACTGAAGCTTTCTTT. It yields the protein CASSNPQGTGTEAFF.

This rearrangement joins TRBV7-8 to TRBJ1-1; D is possibly TRBD1 (5 bases). The CDR3 length is 13 residues. In germline, CDR1 is SGHVS, CDR2 FQNEAQ. Between the trimmed V and J ends, which lost 2 bases and 4 bases, there was a span of 8 bases. The CDR3 region is CASSLSGGTEAFF. CDR3 DNA sequence: TGTGCCAGCAGCTTATCCGGGGGCACTGAAGCTTTCTTT.

The chain recombines TRBV15 with TRBJ2-7, with 7 nucleotides matching TRBD2. The CDR3 is made up of 15 amino acids. Germline V gene lookup returns CDR1 LNHNV and CDR2 YYDKDF (reference sequence). Trimming took 8 bases from V and 0 from J; bases not matched to a gene: 10. CDR3 DNA: TGTGCCACCGCAACCCTGGGGACTACCTCCTACGAGCAGTACTTC. Translated, it gives CATATLGTTSYEQYF.

The J gene is TRBJ1-3, the V gene TRBV27; unclear D gene. Trimming took 3 bases from V and 0 from J, leaving 3 bases between them. The CDR3 length is 13 residues. The V gene's germline CDR1 is MNHEY and CDR2 SMNVEV (reference sequence). For the CDR3, the DNA is TGTGCCAGCAGTTTCCTCTCTGGAAACACCATATATTTT. Translation gives CASSFLSGNTIYF.

This chain uses TRBV12-5 with TRBJ2-1; the D is unclear. The CDR3 loop spans 16 amino acids. Germline V gives CDR1 LGHNT, CDR2 FRNRAP. V was pared by 0 bases and J by 2 bases, with 11 bases between. This CDR3 is CASGLVLAATYNEQFF. The CDR3 DNA follows: TGTGCTAGTGGTTTGGTACTCGCGGCTACCTACAATGAGCAGTTCTTC.

J is TRBJ1-3 and V is TRBV4-3; D gene uncertain. The CDR3 sequence is 14 residues long. V was pared by 0 bases and J by 4 bases, with 7 bases between. The V gene's germline CDR1 is LGHNA and CDR2 YSLEER. DNA for the CDR3: TGCGCCAGCAGCCAAGATCGGTGGGGAAACACCATATATTTT. Its protein is CASSQDRWGNTIYF.

The V call is TRBV27, the J call TRBJ2-7; TRBD1 might be the D (6 bases). Germline-derived CDR1 and CDR2 are MNHEY and SMNVEV (reference sequence). Trimming removed 4 bases from V and 2 bases from J, with 12 bases in between. This CDR3 is 14 amino acids long. DNA of the CDR3: TGTGCCAGCAGTTCAAACACAGGGCCCTACGAGCAGTACTTC. Translated, it gives CASSSNTGPYEQYF.

In the case of this clone: The sample contains more than one DNA sequence encoding this CDR3. The gene calls are TRBV19 and TRBJ1-2; D is unresolved. The CDR3 is 12 residues long. Trimming stripped 3 bases from V and 8 bases from J, with 10 bases between. Germline CDR1 is LNHDA and CDR2 is SQIVND (reference sequence). CDR3: CASSIGGGGYTF. CDR3 bases: TGTGCCAGTAGTATTGGAGGCGGCGGCTACACCTTC.

This sequence joins TRBV28 and TRBJ1-5; a possible D gene is TRBD1 (5 bases). CDR1 MDHEN and CDR2 SYDVKM come from the germline V gene. This CDR3 region has 14 residues. Trimming shortened V by 6 bases and J by 0 bases, and 9 bases separated the two germline ends. CDR3 bases: TGTGCCAGCAGCCGAGACAGTAGCAATCAGCCCCAGCATTTT. Protein product: CASSRDSSNQPQHF.

This rearrangement joins TRBV30 to TRBJ1-2, with a possible D match to TRBD1 (5 bases). The CDR3 loop spans 12 amino acids. The ends were cut back, 3 bases at V and 8 bases at J, with 13 bases in the middle. Per germline, CDR1 GTSNPN and CDR2 SVGIG (reference sequence). CDR3 residues: CAWSPAGYGYTF. The DNA for the CDR3 is TGTGCCTGGAGCCCTGCAGGGTACGGCTACACCTTC.

The chain recombines TRBV6-5 with TRBJ1-1, with 8 bases identical to TRBD1. Germline V lookup: CDR1 MNHEY, CDR2 SVGAGI. The CDR3 totals 14 residues. Unmatched junction bases numbered 7, after V lost 4 bases and J lost 6 bases. CDR3 loop: CASSSGTGSSEAFF. CDR3 in DNA: TGTGCCAGCAGTTCCGGGACAGGAAGCTCTGAAGCTTTCTTT.

The chain recombines TRBV27 with TRBJ1-2, with a possible D match to TRBD1 (6 bases). Germline lookup yields CDR1 MNHEY and CDR2 SMNVEV (reference sequence). V was shortened by 5 bases and J by 4 bases, with 23 bases between the two germline ends. The CDR3 covers 17 residues. The DNA of the CDR3 is TGTGCCAGCAGTCCTAGATTACGGGGGGCGCGAGGCTATGGCTACACCTTC. It codes for CASSPRLRGARGYGYTF.

The chain couples TRBV19 to TRBJ2-3, with a possible D match to TRBD1 (5 bases). This CDR3 is 14 amino acids long. Germline-derived CDR1 and CDR2 are LNHDA and SQIVND (reference sequence). Between the trimmed V and J ends, which lost 7 bases and 0 bases, there was a span of 11 bases. The CDR3 region is CASKDISSTDTQYF. CDR3 coding DNA: TGTGCCAGTAAGGACATATCTAGCACAGATACGCAGTATTTT.

Ten or more counts support this clone. V usage is TRBV6-2 or TRBV6-3 and J usage is TRBJ2-2, with a weak D call TRBD1 (5 bases). V dropped 2 bases and J dropped 0 bases, with 7 bases sitting between them. The germline gives CDR1 MNHEY, CDR2 SVGEGT. This CDR3 spans 15 amino acids. CDR3: CASSYRGANTGELFF. The CDR3 DNA is TGTGCCAGCAGTTACAGGGGCGCGAACACCGGGGAGCTGTTTTTT.

The gene calls are TRBV7-2 and TRBJ2-7; no definite D call. The CDR3 totals 15 residues. Germline V gene lookup returns CDR1 SGHTA and CDR2 FQGNSA. V lost 2 bases to trimming and J lost 0 bases, with 11 bases between them. The CDR3 nucleotides are TGTGCCAGCAGCTTAAGAGAAATCCTCTCCTACGAGCAGTACTTC. Translated, it gives CASSLREILSYEQYF.

The V gene is TRBV5-1, the J gene TRBJ1-3; 7 nucleotides match TRBD1. Trimming cost V 4 bases and J 9 bases; bases outside gene matches: 7. Germline values: CDR1 SGHRS, CDR2 YFSETQ. This CDR3 spans 13 amino acids. CDR3 in DNA: TGCGCCAGCAGCACGGGGACAGTCGGCACCATATATTTT. Translating gives CASSTGTVGTIYF.

This clone was detected once. The same CDR3 is also encoded by other DNA sequences in this sample. The chain joins TRBV6-5 to TRBJ1-5; the D gene is possibly TRBD1 (5 bases). Looked up from germline, CDR1 is MNHEY and CDR2 is SVGAGI. Trimming shortened V by 2 bases and J by 1 base, and 6 bases separated the two germline ends. The CDR3 is 14 amino acids. The CDR3 DNA sequence: TGTGCCAGCAGTTACGCAGGGAGCAATCAGCCCCAGCATTTT. Translating it yields CASSYAGSNQPQHF.

The chain links TRBV5-1 to TRBJ1-4; D gene ambiguous. CDR3 length: 13 residues. Germline V lookup: CDR1 SGHRS, CDR2 YFSETQ. Trimming removed 3 bases from V and 7 bases from J, with 10 bases in between. The CDR3 loop reads CASSSWGAEKLFF. Written as DNA, the CDR3 is TGCGCCAGCAGCTCATGGGGAGCTGAAAAACTGTTTTTT.

The chain links TRBV24-1 to TRBJ2-7, with 8 bases aligning to TRBD1. V shed 3 bases, J shed 2 bases, and the junction held 11 bases outside the gene matches. CDR3 length equals 17 residues. Germline V gene data show CDR1 as KGHDR and CDR2 as SFDVKD. The DNA for the CDR3 is TGTGCCACCAGTGATACCCCAGGACAGGGTGGAACCTACGAGCAGTACTTC. Its translation is CATSDTPGQGGTYEQYF.